These T cell receptor beta chains were read from a single sample in a study of OX40 agonist ivuxolimab in advanced cancers. Repertoires were generated with immunoSEQ multiplex PCR, while TCRdb's copy carries only in-frame clones and drops some. This sample yields about 60,000 clones, of which 75% to 90% are seen a single time; 16% belongs to the top ten. The sample consisted of CD4+ or CD8+ T cells sorted from blood, taken in a trial of the OX40 agonist ivuxolimab. The receptors shown here come from an adult with an advanced solid tumor such as melanoma, head and neck, liver or kidney cancer. Each CDR3 is given with its conserved first and last residue. Fields, in order: CDR3 length, J gene, D gene, V gene, CDR3 protein, CDR3 DNA. The D gene is left open where the match is weak.

cdr3_length: 12
j_call: TRBJ1-1
d_call: TRBD1
v_call: TRBV29-1
cdr3_aa: CSAKTGTPEAFF
cdr3_nt: TGCAGCGCCAAGACAGGGACCCCTGAAGCTTTCTTT

cdr3_length: 14
j_call: TRBJ2-3
d_call: .
v_call: TRBV7-9
cdr3_aa: CASSLGGSTGTQYF
cdr3_nt: TGTGCCAGCAGCTTGGGGGGTAGCACAGGTACGCAGTATTTT

cdr3_length: 14
j_call: TRBJ1-1
d_call: .
v_call: TRBV6-1
cdr3_aa: CASSELGSGTEAFF
cdr3_nt: TGTGCCAGCAGTGAATTAGGGAGCGGCACTGAAGCTTTCTTT

cdr3_length: 15
j_call: TRBJ1-2
d_call: .
v_call: TRBV19
cdr3_aa: CASSFTGRANYGYTF
cdr3_nt: TGTGCCAGTAGTTTTACAGGGAGAGCTAACTATGGCTACACCTTC

cdr3_length: 15
j_call: TRBJ1-1
d_call: .
v_call: TRBV19
cdr3_aa: CASSISAAGNTEAFF
cdr3_nt: TGTGCCAGTAGTATATCGGCGGCAGGGAACACTGAAGCTTTCTTT

cdr3_length: 18
j_call: TRBJ2-1
d_call: TRBD2
v_call: TRBV28
cdr3_aa: CASSPRGLQREGNNEQFF
cdr3_nt: TGTGCCAGCAGTCCTAGGGGACTCCAGCGGGAGGGTAACAATGAGCAGTTCTTC

cdr3_length: 15
j_call: TRBJ2-3
d_call: .
v_call: TRBV6-1
cdr3_aa: CASSGPAVSPDTQYF
cdr3_nt: TGTGCCAGCAGTGGACCAGCGGTTAGTCCAGATACGCAGTATTTT

cdr3_length: 12
j_call: TRBJ2-1
d_call: .
v_call: TRBV27
cdr3_aa: CASSLGGNEQFF
cdr3_nt: TGTGCCAGCAGTTTGGGTGGCAATGAGCAGTTCTTC

cdr3_length: 14
j_call: TRBJ1-5
d_call: .
v_call: TRBV7-2
cdr3_aa: CASSWTRVNQPQHF
cdr3_nt: TGTGCCAGCAGCTGGACCAGGGTCAATCAGCCCCAGCATTTT

cdr3_length: 15
j_call: TRBJ2-1
d_call: TRBD1
v_call: TRBV11-3
cdr3_aa: CASALGQGLHNEQFF
cdr3_nt: TGTGCCAGCGCCCTAGGACAGGGACTCCACAATGAGCAGTTCTTC

cdr3_length: 15
j_call: TRBJ1-4
d_call: .
v_call: TRBV2
cdr3_aa: CASANPGVTNEKLFF
cdr3_nt: TGTGCCAGCGCGAATCCAGGGGTAACTAATGAAAAACTGTTTTTT

cdr3_length: 15
j_call: TRBJ2-1
d_call: TRBD2
v_call: TRBV6-5
cdr3_aa: CASRRLAGVPIEQFF
cdr3_nt: TGTGCCAGCAGAAGACTAGCGGGAGTCCCCATTGAGCAGTTCTTC

cdr3_length: 16
j_call: TRBJ2-4
d_call: TRBD1
v_call: TRBV7-9
cdr3_aa: CASSETGGAYGGIQYF
cdr3_nt: TGTGCCAGCAGCGAGACAGGGGGCGCGTACGGGGGCATTCAGTACTTC

cdr3_length: 14
j_call: TRBJ2-5
d_call: .
v_call: TRBV9
cdr3_aa: CASSVGQVQETQYF
cdr3_nt: TGTGCCAGCAGCGTAGGGCAGGTCCAAGAGACCCAGTACTTC

cdr3_length: 17
j_call: TRBJ2-1
d_call: .
v_call: TRBV21-1
cdr3_aa: CATLASGNGRSYNEQFF
cdr3_nt: TGTGCCACCTTGGCAAGCGGGAATGGGCGCTCCTACAATGAGCAGTTCTTC